The T cell receptor (beta chain) under discussion was sequenced for a study of blood T cell repertoires in COVID-19. On the study more broadly: Sites across the United States, Italy and Spain contributed samples from acute and convalescent COVID-19. Sources were T cells, B-cell-depleted T cells, or PBMCs; the material itself was cDNA or gDNA.

Using immunoSEQ multiplex PCR, the repertoire was profiled, and TCRdb retains in-frame clones only, with some absent. The table records 150,000 to 160,000 clones, approximately 78% of them present only once. Germline V lookup: CDR1 SGHTA, CDR2 FQGNSA. The CDR3 totals 14 residues. The germline V and J ends were trimmed by 5 bases and 2 bases, with 12 bases remaining between them. This clone was seen once. This clonotype originated in a man at least 80 years old with acute or convalescent COVID-19. This chain connects TRBV7-2 to TRBJ1-2, with a weak D call TRBD1 (5 bases). Sequenced input: peripheral blood. The CDR3 DNA reads TGTGCCAGCAGCCAGCAGGGAGGGAACTATGGCTACACCTTC. Its translation is CASSQQGGNYGYTF.